This TCR beta chain was documented in a study of blood T cell repertoires in COVID-19 (dated by TCRdb to 2020 to 2021). Study-wide context: The collaborator samples originated in the United States, Italy and Spain and spanned the acute and convalescent phases of COVID-19. The material from the prospective study consisted of cDNA or gDNA derived from T cells, B-cell-depleted T cells, or PBMCs. The dataset comprised deeply sampled blood TCRbeta repertoires from subjects exposed to, actively infected with, or recovered from COVID-19. The repertoires were released in a freely available public database meant as a resource for research on the immune response to SARS-CoV-2. The samples were drawn from two sources: the first 160 participants of the ongoing ImmuneRACE study, and about 1,300 subjects contributed by 6 global collaborators. Nearly every sample came with metadata listing a de-identified subject ID, COVID-19 status, age in years and sex. Where available, HLA class I and class II types were obtained from metadata supplied by the sample provider rather than from assay-based typing. The investigation overall reported the following: How much clinical and demographic metadata was included differed by source and by participant, and the metadata was provided uncurated.

V is reduced by 4 bases and J by 6 bases, leaving a spacing of 9 bases between them. The CDR3 starts with the cysteine, ends with the phenylalanine, and has 13 residues. Only the CDR3 DNA stays, 39 bases, in frame from base 1. The germline V gene specifies SGHNT as CDR1 and YENEEA as CDR2. Notes on this clone: Its specific antigen is unknown. Base qualities are not provided; no much larger clone lies one nucleotide away.

Collaborating institutions collected whole blood in K2EDTA tubes following their own protocols. For TCRbeta analysis, collaborators shipped samples as frozen whole blood, isolated PBMCs, or DNA extracted from either of those sample types. The immunoSEQ Assay, a bias-controlled multiplex PCR, was used to amplify TCRbeta CDR3 regions from genomic DNA. In the original analysis: The number of nucleated cells in each sample was estimated by amplification of reference gene primers within the assay. Sequence reads were collapsed and filtered to measure the absolute abundance of every unique TCRbeta CDR3 rearrangement. Productive Simpson clonality was computed per sample as the square root of Simpson's diversity index over productive rearrangements. TCRdb holds this immuneACCESS table with in-frame rearrangements only. Some clones are missing; in checked studies, unresolved V genes explain under half, and the rest has no known cause. The D gene and trimming were derived from the DNA, and the V and J assignments and clone size from that table. This sample lists around 62,000 clones; roughly 88% were detected once. The biggest ten clones account for 1% to 1.5% of the sample.

The chain couples TRBV11-3 to TRBJ2-2; the D gene cannot be named for sure. The TCR comes from a woman in her sixties or seventies with acute or convalescent COVID-19. The sequenced material came from peripheral blood. The CDR3 is CASSYGWAGELFF. The DNA sequence reads TGTGCCAGCAGCTACGGGTGGGCCGGGGAGCTGTTTTTT.